The clone carrying this T cell receptor beta chain was picked up one time. Its antigen remains unknown. CDR3 length: 16 residues. The germline gives CDR1 SGHVS, CDR2 FQNEAQ. With 6 bases clipped from V and 4 bases from J, the junction kept 10 bases outside the gene matches. PCR was performed using 60 Vbeta and 13 Jbeta primers. This table comes from immunoSEQ multiplex PCR, and its TCRdb copy is limited to in-frame clones, with some not included. The sample holds 89,000 or so clones, around 72% seen once. These data come from a study of cytomegalovirus exposure and HLA in healthy donors. General study results and limits: It was shown in a later analysis that HLA-associated TCR beta chains were more clonally expanded than other, equally common chains.

The sequencing input was PBMCs. The sequence derives from a man between 18 and 29 years old in good health and CMV-seropositive. The V and J genes are TRBV7-8 and TRBJ1-5, with 9 bases fitting TRBD1. The CDR3 loop reads CASSKNHGTGNQPQHF. The CDR3 DNA reads as TGTGCCAGCAGTAAAAACCACGGGACAGGGAATCAGCCCCAGCATTTT.